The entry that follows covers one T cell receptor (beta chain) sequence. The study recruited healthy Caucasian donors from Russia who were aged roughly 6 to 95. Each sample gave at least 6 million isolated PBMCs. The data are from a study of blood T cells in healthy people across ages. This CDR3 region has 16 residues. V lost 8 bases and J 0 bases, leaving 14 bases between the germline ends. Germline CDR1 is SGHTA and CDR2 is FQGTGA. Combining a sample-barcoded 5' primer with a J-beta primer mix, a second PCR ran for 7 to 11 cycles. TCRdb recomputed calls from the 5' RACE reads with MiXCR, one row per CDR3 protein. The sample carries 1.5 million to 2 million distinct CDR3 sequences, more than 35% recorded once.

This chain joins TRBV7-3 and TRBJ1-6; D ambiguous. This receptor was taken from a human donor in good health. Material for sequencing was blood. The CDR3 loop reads CASHFTDCSYNSPLHF. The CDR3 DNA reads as TGTGCCAGCCACTTTACCGATTGCTCCTATAATTCACCCCTCCACTTT.